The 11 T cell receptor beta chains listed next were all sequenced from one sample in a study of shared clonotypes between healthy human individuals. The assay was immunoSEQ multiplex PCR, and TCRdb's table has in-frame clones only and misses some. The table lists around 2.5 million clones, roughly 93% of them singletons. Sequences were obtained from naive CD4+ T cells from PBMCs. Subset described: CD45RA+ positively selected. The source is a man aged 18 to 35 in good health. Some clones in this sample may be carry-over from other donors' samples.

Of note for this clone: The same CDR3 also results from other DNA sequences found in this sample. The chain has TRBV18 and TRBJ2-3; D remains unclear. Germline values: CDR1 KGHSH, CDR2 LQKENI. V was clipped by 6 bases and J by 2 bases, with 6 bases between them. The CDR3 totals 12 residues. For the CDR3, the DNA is TGTGCCAGCTCGCCGATCACAGATACGCAGTATTTT. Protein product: CASSPITDTQYF.

CDR3 protein: CSVEGLLGQGADTQYF. The CDR3 DNA follows: TGCAGCGTTGAAGGTTTACTGGGACAGGGGGCAGATACGCAGTATTTT. V is TRBV29-1 and J is TRBJ2-3; 11 nucleotides match TRBD1. The CDR3 loop spans 16 amino acids. Trimming removed 1 base from V and 4 bases from J; junction bases left unmatched: 7. The germline CDR1 and CDR2 sequences are SQVTM and ANQGSEA.

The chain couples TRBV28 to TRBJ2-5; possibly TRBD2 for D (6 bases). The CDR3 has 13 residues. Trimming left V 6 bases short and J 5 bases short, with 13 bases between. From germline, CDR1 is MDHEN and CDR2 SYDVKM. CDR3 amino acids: CASRLGGPETQYF. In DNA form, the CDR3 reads TGTGCCAGCAGATTGGGGGGACCCGAGACCCAGTACTTC.

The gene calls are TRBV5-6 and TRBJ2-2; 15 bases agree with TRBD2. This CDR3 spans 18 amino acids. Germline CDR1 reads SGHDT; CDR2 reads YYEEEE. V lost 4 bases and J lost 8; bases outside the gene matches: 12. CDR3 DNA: TGTGCCAGCAGCGGAACGCGGACTAGCGGGAGGGTTCGGGGGGAGCTGTTTTTT. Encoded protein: CASSGTRTSGRVRGELFF.

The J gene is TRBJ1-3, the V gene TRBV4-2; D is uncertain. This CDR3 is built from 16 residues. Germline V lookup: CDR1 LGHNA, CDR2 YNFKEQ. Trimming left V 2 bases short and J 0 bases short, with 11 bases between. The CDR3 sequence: CASSQSRRNSGNTIYF. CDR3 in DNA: TGTGCCAGCAGCCAATCCAGGAGAAACTCTGGAAACACCATATATTTT.

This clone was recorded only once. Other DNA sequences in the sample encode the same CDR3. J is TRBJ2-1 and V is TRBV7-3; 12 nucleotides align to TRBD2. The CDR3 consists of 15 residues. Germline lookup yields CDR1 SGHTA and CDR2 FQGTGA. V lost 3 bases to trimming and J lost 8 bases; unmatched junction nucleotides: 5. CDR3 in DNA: TGTGCCAGCAGCTTGACTAGCGGGAGTTGGGATGAGCAGTTCTTC. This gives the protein CASSLTSGSWDEQFF. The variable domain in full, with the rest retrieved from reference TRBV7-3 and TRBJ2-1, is GAGVSQTPSNKVTEKGKYVELRCDPISGHTALYWYRQSLGQGPEFLIYFQGTGAADDSGLPNDRFFAVRPEGSVSTLKIQRTERGDSAVYLCASSLTSGSWDEQFFGPGTRLTVL.

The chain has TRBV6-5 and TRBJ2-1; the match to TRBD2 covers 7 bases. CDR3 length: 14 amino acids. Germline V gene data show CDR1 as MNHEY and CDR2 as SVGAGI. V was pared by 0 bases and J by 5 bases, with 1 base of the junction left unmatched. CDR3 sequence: CASSYSLADNEQFF. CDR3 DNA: TGTGCCAGCAGTTACTCCCTAGCGGACAATGAGCAGTTCTTC.

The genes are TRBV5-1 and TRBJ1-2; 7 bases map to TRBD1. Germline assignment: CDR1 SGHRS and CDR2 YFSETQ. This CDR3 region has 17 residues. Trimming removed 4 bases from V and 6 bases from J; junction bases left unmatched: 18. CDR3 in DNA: TGCGCCAGCAGCCCCCGGGCGGGACAGCCCCGAGGGGATGGCTACACCTTC. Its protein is CASSPRAGQPRGDGYTF.

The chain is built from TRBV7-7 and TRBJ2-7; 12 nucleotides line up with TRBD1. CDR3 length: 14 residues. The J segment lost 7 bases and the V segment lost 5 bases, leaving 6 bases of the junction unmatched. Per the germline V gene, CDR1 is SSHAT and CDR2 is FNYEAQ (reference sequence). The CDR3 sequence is CASSPGQGADEQYF. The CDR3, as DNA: TGTGCCAGCAGCCCGGGACAGGGGGCGGATGAGCAGTACTTC.

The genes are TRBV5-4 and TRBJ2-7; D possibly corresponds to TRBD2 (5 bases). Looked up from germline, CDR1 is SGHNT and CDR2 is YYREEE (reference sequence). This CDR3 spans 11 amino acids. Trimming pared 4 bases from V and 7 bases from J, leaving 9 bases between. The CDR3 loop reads CASSLREEQYF. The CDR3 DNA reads TGTGCCAGCAGCCTCCGGGAAGAGCAGTACTTC.

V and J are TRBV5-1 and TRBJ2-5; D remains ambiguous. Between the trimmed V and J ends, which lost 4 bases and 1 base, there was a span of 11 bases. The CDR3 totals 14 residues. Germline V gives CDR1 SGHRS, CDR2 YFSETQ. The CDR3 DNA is TGCGCCAGCAGCCCCGAATTCGGCCAAGAGACCCAGTACTTC. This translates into CASSPEFGQETQYF.